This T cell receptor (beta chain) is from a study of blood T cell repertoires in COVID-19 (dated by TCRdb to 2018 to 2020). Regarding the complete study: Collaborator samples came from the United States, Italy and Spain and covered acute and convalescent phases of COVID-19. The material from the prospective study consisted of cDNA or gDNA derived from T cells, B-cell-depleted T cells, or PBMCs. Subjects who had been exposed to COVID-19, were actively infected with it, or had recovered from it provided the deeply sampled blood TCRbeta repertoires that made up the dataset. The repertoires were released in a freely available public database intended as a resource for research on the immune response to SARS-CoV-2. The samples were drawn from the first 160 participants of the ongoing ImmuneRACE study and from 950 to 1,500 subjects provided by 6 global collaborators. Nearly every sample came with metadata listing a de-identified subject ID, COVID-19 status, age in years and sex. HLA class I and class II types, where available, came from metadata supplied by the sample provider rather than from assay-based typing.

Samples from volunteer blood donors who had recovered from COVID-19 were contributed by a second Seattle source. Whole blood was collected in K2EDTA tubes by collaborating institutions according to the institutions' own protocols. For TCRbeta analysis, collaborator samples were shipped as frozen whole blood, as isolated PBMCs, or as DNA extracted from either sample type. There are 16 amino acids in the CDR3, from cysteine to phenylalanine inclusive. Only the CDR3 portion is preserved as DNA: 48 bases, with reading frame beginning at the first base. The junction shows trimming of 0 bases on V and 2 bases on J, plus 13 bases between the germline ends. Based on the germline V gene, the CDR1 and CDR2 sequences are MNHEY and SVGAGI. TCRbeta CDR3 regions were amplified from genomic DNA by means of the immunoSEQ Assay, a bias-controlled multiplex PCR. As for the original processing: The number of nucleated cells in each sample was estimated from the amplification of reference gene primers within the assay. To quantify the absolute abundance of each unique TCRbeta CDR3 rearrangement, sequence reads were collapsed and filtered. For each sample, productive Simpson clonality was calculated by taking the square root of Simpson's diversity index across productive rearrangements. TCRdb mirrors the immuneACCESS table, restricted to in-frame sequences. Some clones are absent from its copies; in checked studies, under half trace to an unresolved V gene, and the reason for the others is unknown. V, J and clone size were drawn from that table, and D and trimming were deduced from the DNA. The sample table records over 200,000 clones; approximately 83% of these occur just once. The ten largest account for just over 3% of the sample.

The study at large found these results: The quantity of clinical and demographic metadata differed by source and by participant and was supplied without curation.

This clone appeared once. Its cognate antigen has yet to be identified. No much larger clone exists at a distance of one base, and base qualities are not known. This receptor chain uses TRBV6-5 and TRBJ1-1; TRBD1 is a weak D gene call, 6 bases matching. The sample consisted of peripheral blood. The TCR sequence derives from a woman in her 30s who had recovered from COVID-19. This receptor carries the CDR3 CASSYSGHSYNTEAFF. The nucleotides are TGTGCCAGCAGTTACTCGGGACACTCGTATAACACTGAAGCTTTCTTT.